The rows below give T cell receptor beta chains drawn from one sample of a study of T-cell reconstitution after alpha-beta-depleted transplantation in children. A single record per CDR3 protein comes from TCRdb applying MiXCR to the PCR reads. The repertoire holds about 690,000 distinct CDR3 sequences, with around 17% as singletons. The sample consisted of PBMCs from the stem cell graft donor, taken from the stem cell graft. The source is a human donor who donated a stem cell graft to a child with acute myeloid leukemia. Each CDR3 is given with its conserved first and last residue. Fields, in order: J gene, D gene, clone size, V gene, CDR3 DNA, CDR3 protein. D genes are given only for firm matches. Expanded clones get a size class; other rows say once, few or many, or leave the size out.

>TRBJ2-3|.|once|TRBV5-1
TGCGCCAGCAGCTTGGCAGGGGCACTCGCAGATACGCAGTATTTT
CASSLAGALADTQYF
>TRBJ1-2|TRBD1|.|TRBV29-1
TGCAGCGTTCCCGGGACAGGGCGCGGCTACACCTTC
CSVPGTGRGYTF
>TRBJ2-1|.|.|TRBV7-9
TGTGCCAGCAGCTTAGGGTATATGTGGTTCTTC
CASSLGYMWFF
>TRBJ2-2|.|many|TRBV30
TGTGCCTGGGGGGACTGGAACACCGGGGAGCTGTTTTTT
CAWGDWNTGELFF
>TRBJ2-5|.|many|TRBV12-3/TRBV12-4
TGTGCCAGCAGTTTTTCTCGGGAGACCCAGTACTTC
CASSFSRETQYF
>TRBJ2-5|TRBD1|few|TRBV20-1
TGCAGTGCTAGATCGCCGGGCAGGGGGACGGAGACCCAGTACTTC
CSARSPGRGTETQYF
>TRBJ2-6|.|.|TRBV13
TGTGCCAGGGCCCATGGCCTTACGAGCTCTGGGGCCAACGTCCTGACTTTC
CARAHGLTSSGANVLTF
>TRBJ2-3|TRBD2|many|TRBV29-1
TGCAGCGTTGGACTAGCGGGGATAAGCACAGATACGCAGTATTTT
CSVGLAGISTDTQYF
>TRBJ2-3|TRBD1|many|TRBV20-1
TGCAGTGCTAGAGGGGACAGGGGGTTCACAGATACGCAGTATTTT
CSARGDRGFTDTQYF
>TRBJ2-1|TRBD1|few|TRBV20-1
TGCTGTGCTAGAGATCGGGACAGGGTATCCTACAATGAGCAGTTCTTC
CCARDRDRVSYNEQFF
>TRBJ1-1|.|few|TRBV24-1
TGTGCCACCAGTGGCCGCCCGGGGACTGAAGCTTTCTTT
CATSGRPGTEAFF
>TRBJ2-3|TRBD1|.|TRBV4-1
TGCGCCAGCAGCCAAGATCGGCTCGTGAACAGGGGGTTATCCTCTAGCACAGATACGCAGTATTTT
CASSQDRLVNRGLSSSTDTQYF
>TRBJ1-2|.|many|TRBV29-1
TGCAGCGCCCAAGACGGGGGGGTCCTTGGCTACACCTTC
CSAQDGGVLGYTF
>TRBJ2-1|.|.|TRBV27
TGTGCCAGCAGTTTATTTGCGGGGGCATTGAATGAGCAGTTCTTC
CASSLFAGALNEQFF
>TRBJ2-2|TRBD1|.|TRBV5-1
TGCGCCAGCAGCGCGGGACAGGGGAACACCGGGGAGCTGTTTTTT
CASSAGQGNTGELFF
>TRBJ2-1|TRBD1|.|TRBV24-1
TGTGCCACCAGTTGGGCAGGGGGCCATGAGCAGTTCTTC
CATSWAGGHEQFF
>TRBJ2-2|TRBD1|many|TRBV29-1
TGCAGCGCGCGGACAGGGGGCTCGGGGGAGCTGTTTTTT
CSARTGGSGELFF
>TRBJ2-2|.|few|TRBV7-2
TGTGCCAGCGACCCCCTGGGGCTAGGGGAGCTGTTTTTT
CASDPLGLGELFF
>TRBJ2-2|.|few|TRBV29-1
TGCAGCGTTGTATCGGGGACCGGGGAGCTGTTTTTT
CSVVSGTGELFF
>TRBJ2-7|.|many|TRBV19
TGTGCCAGTAGTATCGTGGCTGAGCAGTACTTC
CASSIVAEQYF
>TRBJ1-4|.|few|TRBV20-1
TGCAGTGCCACTGGGGCCGGGACATTAAATGAAAAACTGTTTTTT
CSATGAGTLNEKLFF
>TRBJ2-2|.|few|TRBV12-3/TRBV12-4
TGTGCCAGCAGTTCGCTTCCCTTGGGGCAGGTCGGGGAGCTGTTTTTT
CASSSLPLGQVGELFF
>TRBJ1-4|.|few|TRBV7-9
TGTGCCAGCAGCTTACGGACAACTAATGAAAAACTGTTTTTT
CASSLRTTNEKLFF
>TRBJ2-1|TRBD1|.|TRBV7-3
TGTGCCAGCAGCAAAGAAAGACAGGGAGAGCAGTTCTTC
CASSKERQGEQFF
>TRBJ2-5|.|.|TRBV20-1
TGCAGTGCTAGGCTCAGGGGTCAAGAGACCCAGTACTTC
CSARLRGQETQYF
>TRBJ2-3|TRBD2|many|TRBV20-1
TGCAGTGCTCCTATCCCGGGACTAGCGGACTATACGCAGTATTTT
CSAPIPGLADYTQYF
>TRBJ2-5|.|many|TRBV7-6
TGTGCCAGCAGCCAGGACCGTCGCCAAGAGACCCAGTACTTC
CASSQDRRQETQYF
>TRBJ1-1|.|many|TRBV20-1
TGCAGTGCTACGCCCAGAGATGGGACATATATTAGTGAAGCTTTCTTT
CSATPRDGTYISEAFF
>TRBJ2-2|.|many|TRBV5-1
TGCGCCAGCACCTCGACAGAGCGCACCGGGGAGCTGTTTTTT
CASTSTERTGELFF
>TRBJ2-1|.|.|TRBV12-3/TRBV12-4
TGTGCCAGCAGTCCGAAAATGATTAACAATGAGCAGTTCTTC
CASSPKMINNEQFF
>TRBJ1-1|.|few|TRBV5-5
TGTGCCAGCAGCTTGGCGGAGGAAACCACTGAAGCTTTCTTT
CASSLAEETTEAFF
>TRBJ2-6|.|.|TRBV5-1
TGCGCCAGCAGCTTCACAGCGCAGGCTGGGGCCAACGTCCTGACTTTC
CASSFTAQAGANVLTF
>TRBJ2-1|.|few|TRBV25-1
TGTGCCAGCAGTGAATCCAACCCGGGGGATGAGCAGTTCTTC
CASSESNPGDEQFF
>TRBJ1-1|TRBD1|.|TRBV18
TGTGCCAGCTCGGGACAGGGGATGAACACTGAAGCTTTCTTT
CASSGQGMNTEAFF
>TRBJ2-7|.|many|TRBV29-1
TGCAGCGCCGGGGGACCTGTTATCTACGAGCAGTACTTC
CSAGGPVIYEQYF
>TRBJ1-2|.|many|TRBV29-1
TGCAGCGTAAACAGCGGAGCTAACTATGGCTACACCTTC
CSVNSGANYGYTF